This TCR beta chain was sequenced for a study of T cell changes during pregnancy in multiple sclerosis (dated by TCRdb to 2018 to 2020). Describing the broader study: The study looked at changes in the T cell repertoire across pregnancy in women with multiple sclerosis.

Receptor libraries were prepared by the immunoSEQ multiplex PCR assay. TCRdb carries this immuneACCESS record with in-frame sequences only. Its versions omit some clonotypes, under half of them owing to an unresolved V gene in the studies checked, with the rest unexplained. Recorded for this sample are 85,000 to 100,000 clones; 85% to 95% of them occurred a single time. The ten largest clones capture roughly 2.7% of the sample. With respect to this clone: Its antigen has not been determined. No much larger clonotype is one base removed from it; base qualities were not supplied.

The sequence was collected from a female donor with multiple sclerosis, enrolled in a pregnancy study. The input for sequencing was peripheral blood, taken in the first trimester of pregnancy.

The CDR3 protein sequence reads: CAYEGEKGTASYEQYF. The DNA sequence reads TGTGCCTACGAAGGTGAGAAGGGGACAGCATCCTACGAGCAGTACTTC. Recombination linked TRBV7-9 to TRBJ2-7; 7 nucleotides in the junction match TRBD1. The germline V gene encodes CDR1 SEHNR and CDR2 FQNEAQ (reference sequence). Spanning cysteine to phenylalanine, the CDR3 consists of 16 amino acids. Of all the DNA, just the CDR3 is kept, 48 bases in frame from base 1. Germline trimming amounts to 11 bases on V and 1 base on J, with 17 as the count of junction bases outside the gene matches.